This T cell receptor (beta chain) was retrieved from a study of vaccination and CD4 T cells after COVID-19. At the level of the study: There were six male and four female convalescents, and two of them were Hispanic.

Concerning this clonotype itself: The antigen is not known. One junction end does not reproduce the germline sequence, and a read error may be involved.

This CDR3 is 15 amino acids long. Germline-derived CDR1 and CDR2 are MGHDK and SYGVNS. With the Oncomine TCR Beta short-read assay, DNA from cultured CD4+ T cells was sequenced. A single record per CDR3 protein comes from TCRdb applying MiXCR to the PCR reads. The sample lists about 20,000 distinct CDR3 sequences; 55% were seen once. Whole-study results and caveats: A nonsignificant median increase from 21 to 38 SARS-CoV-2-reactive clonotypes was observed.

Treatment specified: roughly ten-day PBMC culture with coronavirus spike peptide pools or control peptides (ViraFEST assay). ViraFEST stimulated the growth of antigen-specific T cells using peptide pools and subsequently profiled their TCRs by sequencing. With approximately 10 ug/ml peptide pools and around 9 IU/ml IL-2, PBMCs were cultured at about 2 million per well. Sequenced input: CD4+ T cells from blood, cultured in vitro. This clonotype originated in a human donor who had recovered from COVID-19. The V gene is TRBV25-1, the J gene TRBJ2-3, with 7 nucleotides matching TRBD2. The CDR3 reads CASSSGGRGTDMQYF. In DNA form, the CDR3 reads TGTGCCAGCAGCTCTGGGGGGAGGGGAACAGATATGCAGTATTTT. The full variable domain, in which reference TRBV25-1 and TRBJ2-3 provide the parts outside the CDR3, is EADIYQTPRYLVIGTGKKITLECSQTMGHDKMYWYQQDPGMELHLIHYSYGVNSTEKGDLSSESTVSRIRTEHFPLTLESARPSHTSQYLCASSSGGRGTDMQYFGPGTRLTVL.